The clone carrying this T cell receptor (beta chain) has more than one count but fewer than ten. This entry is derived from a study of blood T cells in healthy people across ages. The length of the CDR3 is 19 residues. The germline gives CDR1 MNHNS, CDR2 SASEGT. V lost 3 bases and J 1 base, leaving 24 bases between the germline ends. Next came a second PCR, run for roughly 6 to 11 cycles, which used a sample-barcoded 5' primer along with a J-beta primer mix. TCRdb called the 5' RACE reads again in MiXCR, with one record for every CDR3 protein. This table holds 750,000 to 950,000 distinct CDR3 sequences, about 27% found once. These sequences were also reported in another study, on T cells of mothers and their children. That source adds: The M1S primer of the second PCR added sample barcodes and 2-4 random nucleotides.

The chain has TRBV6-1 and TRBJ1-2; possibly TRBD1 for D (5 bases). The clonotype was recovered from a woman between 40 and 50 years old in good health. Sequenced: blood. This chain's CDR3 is CASSERPNSGTLGNYGYTF. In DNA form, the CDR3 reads TGTGCCAGCAGTGAGAGGCCCAATTCGGGGACTCTGGGTAACTATGGCTACACCTTC.